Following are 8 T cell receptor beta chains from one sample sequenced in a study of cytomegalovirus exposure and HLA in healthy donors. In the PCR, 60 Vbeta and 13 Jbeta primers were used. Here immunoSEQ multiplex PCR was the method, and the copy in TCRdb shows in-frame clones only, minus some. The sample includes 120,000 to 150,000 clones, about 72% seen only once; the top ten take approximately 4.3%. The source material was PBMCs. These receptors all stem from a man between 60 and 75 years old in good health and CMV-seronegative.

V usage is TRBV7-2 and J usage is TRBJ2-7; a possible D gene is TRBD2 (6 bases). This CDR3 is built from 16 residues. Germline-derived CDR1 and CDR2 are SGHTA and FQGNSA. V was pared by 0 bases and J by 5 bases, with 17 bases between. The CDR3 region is CASSLAPGLSAHEQYF. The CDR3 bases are TGTGCCAGCAGCTTAGCCCCAGGACTATCTGCCCACGAGCAGTACTTC.

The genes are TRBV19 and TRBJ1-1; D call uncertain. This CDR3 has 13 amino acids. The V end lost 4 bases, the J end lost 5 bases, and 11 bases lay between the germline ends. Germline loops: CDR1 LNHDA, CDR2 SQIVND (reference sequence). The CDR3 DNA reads TGTGCCAGTAGTACCCCGGGAGGGACTGAAGCTTTCTTT. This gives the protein CASSTPGGTEAFF.

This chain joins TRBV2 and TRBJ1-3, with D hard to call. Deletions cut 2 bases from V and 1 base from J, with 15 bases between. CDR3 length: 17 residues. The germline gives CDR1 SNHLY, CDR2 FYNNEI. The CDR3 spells CASSERPTVASGNTIYF. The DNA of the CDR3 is TGTGCCAGCAGTGAACGGCCCACAGTAGCGTCTGGAAACACCATATATTTT.

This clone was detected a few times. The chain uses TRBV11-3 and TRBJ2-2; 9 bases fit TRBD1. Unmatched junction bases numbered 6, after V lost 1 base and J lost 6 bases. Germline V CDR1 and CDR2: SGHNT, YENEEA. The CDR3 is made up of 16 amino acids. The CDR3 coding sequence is TGTGCCAGCAGCTTAGCCGGGACAGGGACCCCCGGGGAGCTGTTTTTT. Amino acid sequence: CASSLAGTGTPGELFF.

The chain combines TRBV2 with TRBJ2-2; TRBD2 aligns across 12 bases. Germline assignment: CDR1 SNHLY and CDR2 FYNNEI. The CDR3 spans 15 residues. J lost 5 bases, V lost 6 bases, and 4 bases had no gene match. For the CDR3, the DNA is TGTGCCAGCAGACCCGGGACTAGCGGGACCGGGGAGCTGTTTTTT. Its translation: CASRPGTSGTGELFF.

CDR3 region: CSVLAPGEQFF. In DNA, the CDR3 is TGCAGCGTTCTGGCTCCGGGGGAGCAGTTCTTC. J is TRBJ2-1 and V is TRBV29-1; tentative D call: TRBD2 (5 bases). There are 11 residues in the CDR3. The germline V gene encodes CDR1 SQVTM and CDR2 ANQGSEA. The ends were cut back, 5 bases at V and 10 bases at J, with 12 bases in the middle.

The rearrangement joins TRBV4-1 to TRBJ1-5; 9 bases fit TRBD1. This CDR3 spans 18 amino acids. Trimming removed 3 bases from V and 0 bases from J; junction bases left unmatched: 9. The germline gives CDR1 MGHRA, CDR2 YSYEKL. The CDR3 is CASSQTGTGRYSNQPQHF. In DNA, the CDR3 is TGCGCCAGCAGCCAGACCGGGACAGGGCGGTATAGCAATCAGCCCCAGCATTTT.

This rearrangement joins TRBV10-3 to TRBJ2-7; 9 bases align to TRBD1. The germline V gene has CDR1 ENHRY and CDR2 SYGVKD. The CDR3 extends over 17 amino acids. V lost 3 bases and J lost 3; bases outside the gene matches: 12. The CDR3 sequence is CAISELGLGQGNYEQYF. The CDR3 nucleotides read TGTGCCATCAGTGAACTTGGGTTGGGACAGGGAAACTACGAGCAGTACTTC.